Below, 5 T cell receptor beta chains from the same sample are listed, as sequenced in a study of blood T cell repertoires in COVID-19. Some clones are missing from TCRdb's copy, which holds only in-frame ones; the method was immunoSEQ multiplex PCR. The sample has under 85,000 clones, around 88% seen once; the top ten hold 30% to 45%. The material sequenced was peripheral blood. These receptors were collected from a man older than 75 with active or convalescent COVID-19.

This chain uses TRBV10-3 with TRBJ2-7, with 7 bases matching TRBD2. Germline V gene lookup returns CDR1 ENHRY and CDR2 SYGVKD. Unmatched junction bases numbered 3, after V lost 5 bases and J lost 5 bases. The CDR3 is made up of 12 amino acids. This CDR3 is CAISRTRDEQYF. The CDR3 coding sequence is TGTGCCATCAGTCGGACTAGGGACGAGCAGTACTTC.

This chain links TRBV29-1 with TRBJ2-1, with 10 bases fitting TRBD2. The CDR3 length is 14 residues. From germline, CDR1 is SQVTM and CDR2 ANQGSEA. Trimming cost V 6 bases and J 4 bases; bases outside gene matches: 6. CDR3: CSVGVAGGYNEQFF. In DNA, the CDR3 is TGCAGCGTGGGGGTAGCGGGAGGTTACAATGAGCAGTTCTTC.

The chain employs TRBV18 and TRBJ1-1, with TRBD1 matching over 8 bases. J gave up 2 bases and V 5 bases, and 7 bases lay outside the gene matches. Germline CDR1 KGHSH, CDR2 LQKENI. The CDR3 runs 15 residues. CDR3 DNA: TGTGCCAGCTCAGTCGGACAGGGCCACAACACTGAAGCTTTCTTT. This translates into CASSVGQGHNTEAFF.

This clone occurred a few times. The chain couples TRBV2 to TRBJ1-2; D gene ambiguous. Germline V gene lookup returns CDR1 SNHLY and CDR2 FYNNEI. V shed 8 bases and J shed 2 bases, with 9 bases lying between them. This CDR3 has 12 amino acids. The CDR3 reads CASSRRNYGYTF. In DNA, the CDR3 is TGTGCCAGCTCGAGGAGGAACTATGGCTACACCTTC.

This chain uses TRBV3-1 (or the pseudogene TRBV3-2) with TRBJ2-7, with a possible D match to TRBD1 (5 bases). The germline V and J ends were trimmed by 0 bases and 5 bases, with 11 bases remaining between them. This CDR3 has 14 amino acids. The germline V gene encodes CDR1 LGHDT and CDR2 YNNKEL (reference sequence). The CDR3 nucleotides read TGTGCCAGCAGCCAAGACAGGGTGATCCACGAGCAGTACTTC. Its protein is CASSQDRVIHEQYF.